This TCR beta chain originates from a study of T cells in tumors after PD-1 blockade. Study details: Prior checkpoint blockade, systemic immunosuppressant use, or anti-cancer therapy within 4 weeks excluded patients.

This table comes from immunoSEQ multiplex PCR, and its TCRdb copy is limited to in-frame clones, with some not included. The repertoire consists of roughly 13,000 clones, with roughly two thirds occurring once and the leading ten covering more than 30%. The CDR3 sequence is 11 residues long. Trimming shortened V by 2 bases and J by 5 bases, and 4 bases separated the two germline ends. Germline V lookup: CDR1 SGHTS, CDR2 YDEGEE. The sample holds a few counts of this clone. Material: tumor tissue, obtained after anti-PD-1 treatment. V usage is TRBV5-8 and J usage is TRBJ2-5; D remains unclear. This TCR was sampled from a human donor with cutaneous squamous cell carcinoma. As DNA, the CDR3 is TGTGCCAGCAGCTTACGGGAGACCCAGTACTTC. The encoded protein is CASSLRETQYF.